The 8 T cell receptor beta chains below were found in one sample sequenced in a study of blood T cell repertoires in COVID-19. Sequencing was performed with immunoSEQ multiplex PCR; in TCRdb, only in-frame clones are kept and a portion is missing. Among approximately 45,000 clones listed, 85% to 90% were seen once. Sequenced material: peripheral blood. These receptor sequences come from a human donor in a cohort sampled during active COVID-19.

This chain links TRBV2 with TRBJ2-7; TRBD1 matches 10 bases. The ends lost 4 bases at V and 7 bases at J; junction bases unmatched: 4. CDR3 length: 13 residues. From germline, CDR1 is SNHLY and CDR2 FYNNEI. As DNA, the CDR3 is TGTGCCAGCAGTGGGGGACAGGGGATAGAGCAGTACTTC. Its translation is CASSGGQGIEQYF.

V gene TRBV24-1 combines with J gene TRBJ2-1; no clear D. CDR1 and CDR2 (germline): KGHDR, SFDVKD. The CDR3 loop spans 13 amino acids. V was trimmed by 4 bases and J by 6 bases, leaving 9 bases between them. This CDR3 is CATSEYSINEQFF. The CDR3 nucleotides are TGTGCCACCAGTGAGTATAGTATCAATGAGCAGTTCTTC.

V usage is TRBV3-1 (or the pseudogene TRBV3-2) and J usage is TRBJ2-2; 12 positions agree with TRBD1. V was clipped by 8 bases and J by 4 bases; unmatched bases: 11. The CDR3 extends over 17 amino acids. Germline assignment: CDR1 LGHDT and CDR2 YNNKEL (reference sequence). Here the CDR3 reads CASRRRDRGPSTGELFF. The CDR3 nucleotides read TGTGCCAGCCGACGTCGGGACAGGGGGCCGAGCACCGGGGAGCTGTTTTTT.

This clone was seen a few times. The V gene is TRBV1, the J gene TRBJ2-1; TRBD2 reflects the table's D call only, with no check against the DNA. TRBV1 is labeled a pseudogene. The CDR3 extends over 11 amino acids. CDR3 amino acids: CTPLSGNEQFF. CDR3 bases: TGCACCCCACTAAGCGGGAATGAGCAGTTCTTC.

This chain connects TRBV29-1 to TRBJ2-7, with TRBD2 matching 8 bases. V was clipped by 7 bases and J by 5 bases; unmatched bases: 10. Germline V gene sequence: CDR1 SQVTM, CDR2 ANQGSEA. The CDR3 consists of 13 residues. The DNA of the CDR3 is TGCAGCGCCCTAGGACTAGCCGGCCACGAGCAGTACTTC. Its protein is CSALGLAGHEQYF.

The rearrangement uses TRBV29-1 and TRBJ2-7; TRBD2 aligns across 7 bases. The V and J ends lost 1 base and 9 bases, in that order; junction bases with no gene match: 6. Germline V lookup: CDR1 SQVTM, CDR2 ANQGSEA. CDR3 length equals 12 residues. The CDR3, as DNA: TGCAGCGTTGAAGGGGAGGGCCCGGTGCAGTACTTC. It codes for CSVEGEGPVQYF.

This chain joins TRBV7-9 and TRBJ1-1; 7 bases match TRBD1. This CDR3 has 14 residues. CDR1 SEHNR and CDR2 FQNEAQ come from the germline V gene (reference sequence). V lost 5 bases to trimming and J lost 0 bases; unmatched junction nucleotides: 3. Here the CDR3 DNA reads TGTGCCAGCAGCCCCGGGACAGTGAACACTGAAGCTTTCTTT. Its protein product is CASSPGTVNTEAFF.

The chain employs TRBV4-2 and TRBJ2-3, with 9 bases aligning to TRBD2. CDR1 is LGHNA and CDR2 is YNFKEQ in the germline V gene. With 1 base clipped from V and 2 bases from J, the junction kept 10 bases outside the gene matches. This CDR3 has 18 amino acids. This chain's CDR3 is CASSQGVGREGLTDTQYF. As DNA, the CDR3 is TGTGCCAGCAGCCAAGGAGTGGGGCGGGAGGGCCTCACAGATACGCAGTATTTT.